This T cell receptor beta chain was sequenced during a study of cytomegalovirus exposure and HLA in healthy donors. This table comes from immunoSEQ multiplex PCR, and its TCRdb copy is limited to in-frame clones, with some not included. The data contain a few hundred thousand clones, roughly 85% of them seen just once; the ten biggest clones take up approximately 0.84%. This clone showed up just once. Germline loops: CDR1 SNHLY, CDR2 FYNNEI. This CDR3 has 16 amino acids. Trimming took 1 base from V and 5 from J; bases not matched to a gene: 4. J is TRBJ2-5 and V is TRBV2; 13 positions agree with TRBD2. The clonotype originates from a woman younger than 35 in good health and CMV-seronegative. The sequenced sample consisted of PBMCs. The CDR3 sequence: CASSEELAGGLETQYF. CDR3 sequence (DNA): TGTGCCAGCAGTGAAGAACTAGCGGGAGGGTTGGAGACCCAGTACTTC.